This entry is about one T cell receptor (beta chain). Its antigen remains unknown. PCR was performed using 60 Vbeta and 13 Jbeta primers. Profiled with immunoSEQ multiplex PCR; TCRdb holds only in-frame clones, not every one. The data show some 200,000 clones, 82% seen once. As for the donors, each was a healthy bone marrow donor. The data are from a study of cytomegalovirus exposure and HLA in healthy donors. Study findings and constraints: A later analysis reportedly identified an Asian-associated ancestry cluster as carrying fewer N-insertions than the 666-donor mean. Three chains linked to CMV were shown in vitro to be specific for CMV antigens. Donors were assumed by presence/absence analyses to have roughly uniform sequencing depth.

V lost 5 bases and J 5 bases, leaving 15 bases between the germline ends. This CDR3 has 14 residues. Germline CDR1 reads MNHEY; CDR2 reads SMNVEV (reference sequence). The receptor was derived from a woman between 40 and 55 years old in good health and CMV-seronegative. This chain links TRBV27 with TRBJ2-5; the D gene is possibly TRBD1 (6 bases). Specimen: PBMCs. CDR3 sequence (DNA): TGTGCCAGCAGTAGCAGGGGCCCCACGGAGACCCAGTACTTC. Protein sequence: CASSSRGPTETQYF.